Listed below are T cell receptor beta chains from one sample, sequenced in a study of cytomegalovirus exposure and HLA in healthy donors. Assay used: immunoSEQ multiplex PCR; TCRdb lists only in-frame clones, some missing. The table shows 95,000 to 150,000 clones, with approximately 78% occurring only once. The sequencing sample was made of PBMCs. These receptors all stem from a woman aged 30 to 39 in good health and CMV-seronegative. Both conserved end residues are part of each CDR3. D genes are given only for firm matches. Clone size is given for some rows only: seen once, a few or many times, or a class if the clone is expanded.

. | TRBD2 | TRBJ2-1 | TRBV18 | CASSSGLAGAHNEQFF | TGTGCCAGCTCAAGCGGACTAGCGGGTGCCCACAATGAGCAGTTCTTC
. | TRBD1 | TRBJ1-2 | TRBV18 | CASRGTGNQYGYTF | TGTGCCAGCCGCGGGACAGGGAACCAGTATGGCTACACCTTC
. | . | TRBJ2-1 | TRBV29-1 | CSVLRGQLYNEQFF | TGCAGCGTTCTTAGGGGTCAACTTTACAATGAGCAGTTCTTC
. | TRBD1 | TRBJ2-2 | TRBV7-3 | CASSMGQENTGELFF | TGTGCCAGCAGCATGGGACAGGAGAACACCGGGGAGCTGTTTTTT
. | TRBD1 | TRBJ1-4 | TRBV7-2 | CASSPRQGVSEKLFF | TGTGCCAGCAGCCCCCGACAGGGAGTGAGTGAAAAACTGTTTTTT
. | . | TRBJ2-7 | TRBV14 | CASSQVSSSEQYF | TGTGCCAGCAGCCAAGTAAGCTCTAGCGAGCAGTACTTC
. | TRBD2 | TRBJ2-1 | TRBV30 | CAWSDWAGVNEQFF | TGTGCCTGGAGTGACTGGGCGGGGGTCAATGAGCAGTTCTTC
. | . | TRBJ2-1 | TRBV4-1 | CASSQMRRDRTNNEQFF | TGCGCCAGCAGCCAAATGAGGAGAGACAGGACGAACAATGAGCAGTTCTTC
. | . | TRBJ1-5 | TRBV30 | CAWRAGGGRANQPQHF | TGTGCCTGGAGGGCTGGGGGGGGCAGGGCCAATCAGCCCCAGCATTTT
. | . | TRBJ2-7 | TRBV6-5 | CASSYGLATHEQYF | TGTGCCAGCAGTTACGGGTTAGCGACGCACGAGCAGTACTTC
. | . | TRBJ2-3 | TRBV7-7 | CASSLEQGDTQYF | TGTGCTAGCAGCTTAGAACAGGGAGATACGCAGTATTTT
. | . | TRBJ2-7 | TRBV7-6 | CASSSRGGMSEQYF | TGTGCCAGCAGCTCTCGAGGAGGGATGTCCGAGCAGTACTTC
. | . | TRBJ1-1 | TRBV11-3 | CASSHDSLNTEAFF | TGTGCCAGCAGCCATGACAGCCTGAACACTGAAGCTTTCTTT
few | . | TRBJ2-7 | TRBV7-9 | CASSGDFYEQYF | TGTGCCAGCAGCGGTGACTTCTACGAGCAGTACTTC
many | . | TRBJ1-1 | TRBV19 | CASSGAEYENPEAFF | TGTGCCAGTAGTGGGGCAGAGTATGAGAACCCTGAAGCTTTCTTT
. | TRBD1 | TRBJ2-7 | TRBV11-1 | CASSQWTGTYEQYF | TGTGCCAGCAGCCAATGGACAGGAACCTACGAGCAGTACTTC
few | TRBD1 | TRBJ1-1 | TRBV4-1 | CASSHTGGGNTEAFF | TGCGCCAGCAGCCACACAGGGGGGGGGAACACTGAAGCTTTCTTT
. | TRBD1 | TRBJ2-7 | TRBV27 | CASSGTGISYEQYF | TGTGCCAGCAGTGGGACAGGGATCTCCTACGAGCAGTACTTC
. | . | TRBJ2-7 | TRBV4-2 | CASSQVRGASGRQYF | TGTGCCAGCAGCCAAGTTCGGGGGGCCTCGGGGAGGCAGTACTTC
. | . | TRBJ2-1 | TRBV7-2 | CASSFLYSYNEQFF | TGTGCCAGCAGCTTTTTATACTCCTACAATGAGCAGTTCTTC
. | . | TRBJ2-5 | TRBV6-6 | CASSYGQGLETQYF | TGTGCCAGCAGTTACGGGCAGGGACTAGAGACCCAGTACTTC
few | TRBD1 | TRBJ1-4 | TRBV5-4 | CASSLQGAAEKLFF | TGTGCCAGCAGCTTGCAGGGGGCGGCTGAAAAACTGTTTTTT
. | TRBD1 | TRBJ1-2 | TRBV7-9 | CASSLATGRLANYGYTF | TGTGCCAGCAGCTTAGCGACAGGGAGGTTAGCTAACTATGGCTACACCTTC
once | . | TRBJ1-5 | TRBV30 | CAWNQGYSNQPQHF | TGTGCCTGGAATCAGGGATATAGCAATCAGCCCCAGCATTTT
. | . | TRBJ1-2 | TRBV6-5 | CASSYSGGYFGYTF | TGTGCCAGCAGTTACTCTGGGGGCTACTTCGGCTACACCTTC
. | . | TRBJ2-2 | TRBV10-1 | CASSERGSGELFF | TGCGCCAGCAGTGAGCGAGGGAGCGGGGAGCTGTTTTTT
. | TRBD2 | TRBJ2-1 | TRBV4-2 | CASSQDLSGRGAGEQFF | TGTGCCAGCAGCCAAGATCTTAGCGGGAGGGGGGCTGGTGAGCAGTTCTTC
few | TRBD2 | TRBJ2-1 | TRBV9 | CASSVRLAEFSYNEQFF | TGTGCCAGCAGCGTCCGACTAGCGGAGTTCTCCTACAATGAGCAGTTCTTC
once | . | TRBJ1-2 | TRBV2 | CASNKEARGTGYTF | TGTGCCAGCAACAAGGAGGCTCGGGGTACTGGCTACACCTTC
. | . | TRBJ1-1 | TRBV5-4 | CASSPRGAVGAFF | TGTGCCAGCAGCCCGCGGGGGGCAGTAGGAGCTTTCTTT
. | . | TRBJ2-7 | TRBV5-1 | CASSLRPDFYEQYF | TGCGCCAGCAGCTTGCGTCCAGACTTCTACGAGCAGTACTTC
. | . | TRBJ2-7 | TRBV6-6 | CASGLGGRSYEQYF | TGTGCCAGTGGGCTTGGGGGCAGGTCCTACGAGCAGTACTTC
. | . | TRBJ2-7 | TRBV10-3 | CAISPGQEQYF | TGTGCCATCAGTCCAGGGCAAGAGCAGTACTTC
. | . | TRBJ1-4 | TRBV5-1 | CASRTGRLDEKLFF | TGCGCCAGCAGGACAGGACGATTGGATGAAAAACTGTTTTTT
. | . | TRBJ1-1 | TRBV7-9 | CASRDTGFEAFF | TGTGCCAGCAGAGACACAGGGTTTGAAGCTTTCTTT
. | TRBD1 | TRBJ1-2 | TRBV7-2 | CASSLLQGAQGYTF | TGTGCCAGCAGCTTGTTACAGGGGGCGCAAGGCTACACCTTC